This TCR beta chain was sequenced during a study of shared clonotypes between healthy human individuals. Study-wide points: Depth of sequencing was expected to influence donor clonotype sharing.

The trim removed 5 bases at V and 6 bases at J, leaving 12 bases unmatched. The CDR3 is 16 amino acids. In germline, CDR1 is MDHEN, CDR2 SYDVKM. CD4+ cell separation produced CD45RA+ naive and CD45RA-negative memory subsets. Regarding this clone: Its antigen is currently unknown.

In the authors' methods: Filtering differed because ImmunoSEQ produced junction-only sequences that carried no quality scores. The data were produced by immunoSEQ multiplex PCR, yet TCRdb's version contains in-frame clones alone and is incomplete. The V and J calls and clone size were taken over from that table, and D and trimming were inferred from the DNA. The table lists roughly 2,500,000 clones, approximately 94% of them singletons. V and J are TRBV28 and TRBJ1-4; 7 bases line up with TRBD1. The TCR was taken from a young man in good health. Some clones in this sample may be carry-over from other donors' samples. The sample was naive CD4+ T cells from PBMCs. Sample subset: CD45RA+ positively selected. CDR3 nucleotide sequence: TGTGCCAGCAGTCCCCTCCGACAGGGACGGGATGAAAAACTGTTTTTT. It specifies CASSPLRQGRDEKLFF. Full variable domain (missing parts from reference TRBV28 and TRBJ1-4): DVKVTQSSRYLVKRTGEKVFLECVQDMDHENMFWYRQDPGLGLRLIYFSYDVKMKEKGDIPEGYSVSREKKERFSLILESASTNQTSMYLCASSPLRQGRDEKLFFGSGTQLSVL.